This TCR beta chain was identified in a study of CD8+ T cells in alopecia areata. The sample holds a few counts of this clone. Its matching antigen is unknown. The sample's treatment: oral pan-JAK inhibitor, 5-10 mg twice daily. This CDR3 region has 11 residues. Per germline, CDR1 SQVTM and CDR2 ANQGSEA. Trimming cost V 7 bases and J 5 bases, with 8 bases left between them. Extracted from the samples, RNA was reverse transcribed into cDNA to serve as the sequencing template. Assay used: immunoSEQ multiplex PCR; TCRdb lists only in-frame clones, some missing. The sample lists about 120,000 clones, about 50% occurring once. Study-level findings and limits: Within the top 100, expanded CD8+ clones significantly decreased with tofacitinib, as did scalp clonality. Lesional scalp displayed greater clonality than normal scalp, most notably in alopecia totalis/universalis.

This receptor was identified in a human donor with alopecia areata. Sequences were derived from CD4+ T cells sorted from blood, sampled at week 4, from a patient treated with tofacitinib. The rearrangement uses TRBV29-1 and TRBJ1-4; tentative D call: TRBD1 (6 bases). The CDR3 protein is CSGGGNEKLFF. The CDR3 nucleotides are TGCAGCGGAGGGGGGAATGAAAAACTGTTTTTT.